The entry below gives a single T cell receptor (beta chain) sequence along with its context. Its antigen remains unknown. Germline V gives CDR1 SGHAT, CDR2 FQNNGV. V gave up 5 bases and J gave up 0 bases, with 11 bases separating them. The CDR3 runs to 15 residues. TCRdb's copy holds only in-frame clones and misses some; the assay was immunoSEQ multiplex PCR. The table records some 20,000 clones, approximately 86% of them present only once. The data stem from a study of somatic mutations in cytotoxic T cells in rheumatoid arthritis. Study results and caveats: Just what the expanded CD8+ clones targeted, in terms of antigens, remained unknown. No significant CD8+ T-cell clonality difference was found between rheumatoid arthritis patients and age-matched controls.

Researchers isolated CD4+ and CD8+ cells by positive magnetic bead selection and then checked their purity by flow cytometry. The rearrangement links TRBV11-2 to TRBJ2-4; maybe TRBD2 (6 bases). The sequence was collected from a woman in her forties or fifties in good health. Sequences were obtained from CD8+ T cells sorted from blood. The CDR3 region is CASSAGGLAKNIQYF. CDR3 in DNA: TGTGCCAGCAGCGCCGGGGGACTAGCCAAAAACATTCAGTACTTC. Variable domain in full (rest from reference TRBV11-2 and TRBJ2-4): EAGVAQSPRYKIIEKRQSVAFWCNPISGHATLYWYQQILGQGPKLLIQFQNNGVVDDSQLPKDRFSAERLKGVDSTLKIQPAKLEDSAVYLCASSAGGLAKNIQYFGAGTRLSVL.